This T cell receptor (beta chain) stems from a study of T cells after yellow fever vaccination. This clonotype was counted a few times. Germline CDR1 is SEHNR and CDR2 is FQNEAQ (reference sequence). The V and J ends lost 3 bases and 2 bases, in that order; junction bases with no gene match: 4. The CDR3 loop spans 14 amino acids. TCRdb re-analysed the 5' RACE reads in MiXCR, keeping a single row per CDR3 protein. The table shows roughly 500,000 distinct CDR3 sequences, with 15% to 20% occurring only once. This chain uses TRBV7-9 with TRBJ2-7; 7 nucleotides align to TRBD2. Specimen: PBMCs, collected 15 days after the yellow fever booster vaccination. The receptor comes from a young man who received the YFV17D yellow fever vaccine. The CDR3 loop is CASSFRSGPYEQYF. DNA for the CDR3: TGTGCCAGCAGCTTTCGTAGCGGGCCCTACGAGCAGTACTTC.